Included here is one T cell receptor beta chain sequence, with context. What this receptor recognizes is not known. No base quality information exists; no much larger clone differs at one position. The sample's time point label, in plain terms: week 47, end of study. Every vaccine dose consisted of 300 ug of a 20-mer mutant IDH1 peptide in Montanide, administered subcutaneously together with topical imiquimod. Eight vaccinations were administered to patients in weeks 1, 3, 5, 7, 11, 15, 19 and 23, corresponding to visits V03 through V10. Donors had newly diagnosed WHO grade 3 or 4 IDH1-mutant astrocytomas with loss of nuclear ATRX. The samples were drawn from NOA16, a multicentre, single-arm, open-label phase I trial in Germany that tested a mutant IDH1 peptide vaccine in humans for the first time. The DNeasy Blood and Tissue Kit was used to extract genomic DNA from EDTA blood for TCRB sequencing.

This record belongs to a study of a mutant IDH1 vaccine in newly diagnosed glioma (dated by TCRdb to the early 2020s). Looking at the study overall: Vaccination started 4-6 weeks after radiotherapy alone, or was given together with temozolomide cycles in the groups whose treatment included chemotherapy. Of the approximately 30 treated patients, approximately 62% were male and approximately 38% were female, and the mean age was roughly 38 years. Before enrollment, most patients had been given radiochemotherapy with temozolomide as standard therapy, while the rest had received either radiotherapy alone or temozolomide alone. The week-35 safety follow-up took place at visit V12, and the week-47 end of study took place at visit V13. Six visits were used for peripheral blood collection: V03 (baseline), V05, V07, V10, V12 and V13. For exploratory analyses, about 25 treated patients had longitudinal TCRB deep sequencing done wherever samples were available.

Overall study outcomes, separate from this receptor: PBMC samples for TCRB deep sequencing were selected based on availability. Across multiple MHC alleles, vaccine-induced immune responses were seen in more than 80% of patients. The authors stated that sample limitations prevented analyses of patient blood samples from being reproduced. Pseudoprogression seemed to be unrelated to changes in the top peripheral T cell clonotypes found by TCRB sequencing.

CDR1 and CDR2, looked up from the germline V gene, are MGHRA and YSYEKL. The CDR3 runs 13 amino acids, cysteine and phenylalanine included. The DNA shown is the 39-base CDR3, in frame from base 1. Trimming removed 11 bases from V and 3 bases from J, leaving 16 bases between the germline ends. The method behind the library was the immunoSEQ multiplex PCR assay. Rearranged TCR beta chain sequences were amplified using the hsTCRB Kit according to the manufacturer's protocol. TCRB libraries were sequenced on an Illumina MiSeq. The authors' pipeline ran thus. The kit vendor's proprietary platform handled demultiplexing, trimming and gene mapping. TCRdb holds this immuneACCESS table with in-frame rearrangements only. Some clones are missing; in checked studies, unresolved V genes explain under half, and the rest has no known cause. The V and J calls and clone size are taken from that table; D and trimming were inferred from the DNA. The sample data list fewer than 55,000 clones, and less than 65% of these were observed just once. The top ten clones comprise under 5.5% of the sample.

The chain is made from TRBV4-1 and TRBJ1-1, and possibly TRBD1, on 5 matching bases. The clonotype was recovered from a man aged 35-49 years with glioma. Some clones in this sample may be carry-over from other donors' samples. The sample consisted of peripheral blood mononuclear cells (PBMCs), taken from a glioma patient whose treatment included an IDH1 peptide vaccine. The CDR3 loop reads CACGRLGDTEAFF. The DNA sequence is TGCGCCTGCGGCCGATTGGGGGACACTGAAGCTTTCTTT.